These 3 T cell receptor beta chains were all obtained from the same sample, sequenced in a study of radiation and T cells in renal cell carcinoma. Sequenced by immunoSEQ multiplex PCR; TCRdb stores in-frame clones only, minus some. The sample has 15,000 or so clones; less than 65% are singletons. Treatment in this sample: treatment-naive control, cytoreductive nephrectomy. Sequenced material: tumor tissue, taken from a patient whose treatment was nephrectomy without radiotherapy. The receptors were gathered from a man aged 55 to 70 with renal cell carcinoma.

V usage is TRBV30 and J usage is TRBJ1-1; no definite D call. Looked up from germline, CDR1 is GTSNPN and CDR2 is SVGIG (reference sequence). This CDR3 region has 13 residues. V lost 2 bases to trimming and J lost 4 bases, with 11 bases between them. The CDR3 loop reads CAWSIGFSTEAFF. The CDR3 DNA is TGTGCCTGGAGTATAGGGTTTAGCACTGAAGCTTTCTTT.

The CDR3 region is CASSFGSLLSGYTF. CDR3 sequence (DNA): TGTGCCAGCAGTTTCGGATCTCTTTTGTCCGGCTACACCTTC. The chain combines TRBV28 with TRBJ1-2; D is uncertain. This CDR3 is 14 amino acids long. V shed 3 bases and J shed 8 bases, with 16 bases lying between them. Germline CDR1 MDHEN, CDR2 SYDVKM.

The chain joins TRBV5-1 to TRBJ1-1; TRBD1 matches 7 bases. The V gene's germline CDR1 is SGHRS and CDR2 YFSETQ. This CDR3 has 17 amino acids. V shed 1 base and J 1 base; nucleotides not matched to a gene: 10. The CDR3 DNA reads as TGCGCCAGCAGCTTGCGGGAACAGGGGAGTTCGAACACTGAAGCTTTCTTT. Its protein is CASSLREQGSSNTEAFF.